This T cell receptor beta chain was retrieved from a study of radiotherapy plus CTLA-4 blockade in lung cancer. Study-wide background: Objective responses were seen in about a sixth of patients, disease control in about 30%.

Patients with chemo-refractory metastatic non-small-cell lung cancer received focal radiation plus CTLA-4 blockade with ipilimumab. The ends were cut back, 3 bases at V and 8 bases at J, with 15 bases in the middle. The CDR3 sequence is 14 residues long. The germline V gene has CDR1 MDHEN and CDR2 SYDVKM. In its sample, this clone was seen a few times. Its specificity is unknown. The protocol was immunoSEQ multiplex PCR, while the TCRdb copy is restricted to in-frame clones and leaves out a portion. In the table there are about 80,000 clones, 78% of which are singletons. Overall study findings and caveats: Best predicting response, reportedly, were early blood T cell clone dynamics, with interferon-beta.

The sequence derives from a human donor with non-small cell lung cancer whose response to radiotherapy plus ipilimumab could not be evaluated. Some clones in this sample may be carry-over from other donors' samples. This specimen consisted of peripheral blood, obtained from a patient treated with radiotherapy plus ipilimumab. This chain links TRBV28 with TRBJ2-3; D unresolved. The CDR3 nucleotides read TGTGCCAGCAGTTTCAGGCCGGCCTTGGGTACGCAGTATTTT. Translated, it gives CASSFRPALGTQYF.